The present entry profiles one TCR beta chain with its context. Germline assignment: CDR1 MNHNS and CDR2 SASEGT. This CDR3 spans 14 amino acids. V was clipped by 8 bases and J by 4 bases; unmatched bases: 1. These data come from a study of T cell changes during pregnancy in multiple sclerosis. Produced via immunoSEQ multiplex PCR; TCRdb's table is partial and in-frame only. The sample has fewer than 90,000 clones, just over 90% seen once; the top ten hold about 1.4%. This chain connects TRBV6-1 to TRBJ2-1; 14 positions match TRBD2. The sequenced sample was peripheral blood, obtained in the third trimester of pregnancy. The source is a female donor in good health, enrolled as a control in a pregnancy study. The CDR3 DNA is TGTGCCAGCGGGACTAGCGGGAGTTACAATGAGCAGTTCTTC. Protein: CASGTSGSYNEQFF.